This TCR beta chain stems from a study of blood T cells in healthy people across ages. A second PCR of 7 to 11 cycles used a sample-barcoded 5' primer and a J-beta primer mix. Via MiXCR, TCRdb re-called the 5' RACE reads, giving one row per CDR3 protein. The table lists 650,000 to 1,000,000 distinct CDR3 sequences, less than 60% of them singletons. The CDR3 is made up of 13 amino acids. CDR1 is DFQATT, CDR2 SNEGSKA, per germline (reference sequence). Trimming took off 3 bases at V and 2 bases at J, with 8 bases between the two ends. Many counts were recorded for this clonotype. This receptor was taken from a man aged 80 or over in good health. Material: blood. This chain joins TRBV20-1 and TRBJ2-4; a possible D gene is TRBD2 (6 bases). The CDR3 protein is CSASGGSKNIQYF. The CDR3, as DNA: TGCAGTGCTAGTGGAGGGTCCAAAAACATTCAGTACTTC.